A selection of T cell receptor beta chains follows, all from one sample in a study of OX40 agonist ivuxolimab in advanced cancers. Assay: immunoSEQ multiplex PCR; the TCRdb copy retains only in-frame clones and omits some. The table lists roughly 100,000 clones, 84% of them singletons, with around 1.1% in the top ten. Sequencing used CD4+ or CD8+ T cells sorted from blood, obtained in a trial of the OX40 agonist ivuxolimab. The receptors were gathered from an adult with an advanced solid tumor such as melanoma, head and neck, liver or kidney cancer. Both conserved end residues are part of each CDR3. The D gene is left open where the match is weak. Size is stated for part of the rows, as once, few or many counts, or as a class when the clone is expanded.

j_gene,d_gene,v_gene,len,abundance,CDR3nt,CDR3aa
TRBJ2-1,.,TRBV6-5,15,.,TGTGCCAGCAGACAAGGGGATGGAGGTTACAATGAGCAGTTCTTC,CASRQGDGGYNEQFF
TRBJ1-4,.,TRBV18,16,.,TGTGCCAGCTCACCCCGATACGGGGGATCTAATGAAAAACTGTTTTTT,CASSPRYGGSNEKLFF
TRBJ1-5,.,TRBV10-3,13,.,TGTGCCATCAGGCCCGGGGAAAATCAGCCCCAGCATTTT,CAIRPGENQPQHF
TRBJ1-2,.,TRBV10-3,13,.,TGTGCCATCAGTCCCGGCAGGGAGGATGGCTACACCTTC,CAISPGREDGYTF
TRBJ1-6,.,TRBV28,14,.,TGTGCCAGCAACCTGGACAGTTTTATTTCACCCCTCCACTTT,CASNLDSFISPLHF
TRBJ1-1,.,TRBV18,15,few,TGTGCCAGCTCACCTCGGGGGGTTTTGAACACTGAAGCTTTCTTT,CASSPRGVLNTEAFF
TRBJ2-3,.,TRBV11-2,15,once,TGTGCCAGCAGCTTAGACAAAGGGATCACAGATACGCAGTATTTT,CASSLDKGITDTQYF
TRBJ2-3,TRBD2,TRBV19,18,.,TGTGCCAGTAATCGGGGACTAGCGGGGACCCCTAGCACAGATACGCAGTATTTT,CASNRGLAGTPSTDTQYF
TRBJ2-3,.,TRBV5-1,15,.,TGCGCCAGCAGCTTGGGATTGCACACCTTAAATACGCAGTATTTT,CASSLGLHTLNTQYF
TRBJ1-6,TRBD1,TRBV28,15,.,TGTGCCAGCAAACAGGGGGCGTCTGGGTATTCACCCCTCCACTTT,CASKQGASGYSPLHF
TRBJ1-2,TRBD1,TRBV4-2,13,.,TGTGCCAGCAGCCAAGAGGGACAGTCCGGCTACACCTTC,CASSQEGQSGYTF
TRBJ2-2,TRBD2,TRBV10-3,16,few,TGTGCCATCGGGAGAGGGGAGGGGCTCGGCACCGGGGAGCTGTTTTTT,CAIGRGEGLGTGELFF
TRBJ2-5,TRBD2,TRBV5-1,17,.,TGCGCCAGCAGCTTGGGACTAGCGGGGTTAGCCAAAGAGACCCAGTACTTC,CASSLGLAGLAKETQYF
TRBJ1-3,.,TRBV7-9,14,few,TGTGCCAGCAGCTCTACCTTCTCTGGAAACACCATATATTTT,CASSSTFSGNTIYF
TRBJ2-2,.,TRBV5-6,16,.,TGTGCCAGCAGCTTTCGGGGGATCAGAGGCACCGGGGAGCTGTTTTTT,CASSFRGIRGTGELFF
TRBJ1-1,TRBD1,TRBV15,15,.,TGTGCCACCAGCAGACACACAGGGGGGGACACTGAAGCTTTCTTT,CATSRHTGGDTEAFF
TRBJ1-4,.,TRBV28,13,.,TGTGCCAGCAGTTTAGCCAGGGATGAAAAACTGTTTTTT,CASSLARDEKLFF
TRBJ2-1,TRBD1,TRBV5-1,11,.,TGCGCCAGCAGCTTCGACAGGGAGAAGTTCTTC,CASSFDREKFF
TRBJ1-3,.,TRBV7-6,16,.,TGTGCCAGCAGCTCTTTATCCCGGGGCTCTGGAAACACCATATATTTT,CASSSLSRGSGNTIYF